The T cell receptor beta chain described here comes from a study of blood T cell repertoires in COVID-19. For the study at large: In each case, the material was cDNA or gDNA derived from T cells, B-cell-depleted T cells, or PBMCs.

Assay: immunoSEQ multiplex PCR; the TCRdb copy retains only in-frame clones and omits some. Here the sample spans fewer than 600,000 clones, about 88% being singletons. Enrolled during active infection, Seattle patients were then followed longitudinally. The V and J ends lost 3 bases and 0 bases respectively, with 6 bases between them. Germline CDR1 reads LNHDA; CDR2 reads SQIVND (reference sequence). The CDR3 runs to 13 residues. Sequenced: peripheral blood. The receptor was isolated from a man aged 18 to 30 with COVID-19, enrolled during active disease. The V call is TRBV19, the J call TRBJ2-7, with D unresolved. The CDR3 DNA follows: TGTGCCAGTAGTATGTCTGTCTCCTACGAGCAGTACTTC. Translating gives CASSMSVSYEQYF.